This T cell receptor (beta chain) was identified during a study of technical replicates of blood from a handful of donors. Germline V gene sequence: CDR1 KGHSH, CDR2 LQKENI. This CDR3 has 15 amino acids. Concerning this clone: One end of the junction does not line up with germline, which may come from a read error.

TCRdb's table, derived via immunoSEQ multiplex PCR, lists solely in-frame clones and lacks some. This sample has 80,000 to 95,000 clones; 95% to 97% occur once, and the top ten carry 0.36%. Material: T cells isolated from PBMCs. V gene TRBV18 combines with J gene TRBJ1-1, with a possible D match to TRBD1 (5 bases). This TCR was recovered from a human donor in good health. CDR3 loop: CASSLRDGGNSEAFF. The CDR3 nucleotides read TGTGCCAGCTCTCTCCGGGACGGGGGAAACAGTGAAGCTTTCTTT.